Listed below are T cell receptor beta chains from one sample, sequenced in a study of cytomegalovirus exposure and HLA in healthy donors. The assay was immunoSEQ multiplex PCR, and TCRdb's table has in-frame clones only and misses some. The table lists under 250,000 clones, around 82% of them singletons. Sequenced material: PBMCs. The origin of the receptors is a woman aged 30 to 39 in good health and CMV-seronegative. The CDR3 runs from the conserved cysteine through the conserved F or W. Each record gives: D gene, V gene, J gene, clone size, CDR3 DNA, CDR3 protein. A D gene is named only where the DNA matches it firmly. Size tells how often a clone was seen (once, few, many) or the class of an expanded clone, and some rows leave it out.

>TRBD1|TRBV10-3|TRBJ2-3|few
TGTGCCATCAGTGGAACGGACAGGGTAGTAGATACGCAGTATTTT
CAISGTDRVVDTQYF
>TRBD1|TRBV7-9|TRBJ2-2|.
TGTTCCAGCAGCCGGGACAGGGAAAAATTAAACACCGGGGAGTTGTTTTTT
CSSSRDREKLNTGELFF
>.|TRBV10-2|TRBJ2-1|.
TGCGCCACCCTGGGGGCGCAGGGGTCCTACAATGAGCAGTTCTTC
CATLGAQGSYNEQFF
>.|TRBV7-9|TRBJ1-2|.
TGTGCCAGCAGCCCTCGAGGGGGCTACACCTTC
CASSPRGGYTF
>TRBD2|TRBV5-1|TRBJ2-3|.
TGCGCCAGCAGCTGGAGGGGTCTAGCGGGAGGCACAGATACGCAGTATTTT
CASSWRGLAGGTDTQYF
>.|TRBV19|TRBJ2-4|.
TGTGCCAGTAGTATAACAGAAAGGAACATTCAGTACTTC
CASSITERNIQYF
>TRBD1|TRBV7-2|TRBJ1-5|.
TGTGCCAGCAGCCCCGACAGGGTTCGTAGCAATCAGCCCCAGCATTTT
CASSPDRVRSNQPQHF
>.|TRBV4-2|TRBJ2-2|few
TGTGCCAGCAGCCAATCTACAGACACCGGGGAGCTGTTTTTT
CASSQSTDTGELFF
>TRBD1|TRBV28|TRBJ2-1|.
TGTGCCAGCAGTCTCTCCCCAGACAGGGGAATTGAGCAGTTCTTC
CASSLSPDRGIEQFF
>.|TRBV6-1|TRBJ1-4|.
TGTGCCAGCAGTTATCAGATAACTAATGAAAAACTGTTTTTT
CASSYQITNEKLFF